The clone carrying this T cell receptor beta chain was counted between two and nine times. This specimen belongs to a study of lymphopenia after photon versus proton radiotherapy. Germline CDR1 and CDR2: LGHNT and FRNRAP. The length of the CDR3 is 15 residues. Trimming removed 3 bases from V and 3 bases from J, with 12 bases in between. The assay was immunoSEQ multiplex PCR, and TCRdb's table has in-frame clones only and misses some. Of more than 50,000 clones listed, 83% are singletons. The sequence derives from a man aged 50 to 60 with gastric cancer. This sequence joins TRBV12-5 and TRBJ1-5, with D possibly being TRBD1 (6 bases). This material consisted of peripheral blood, taken from a patient treated with photon-based radiotherapy. The CDR3 sequence is CASGLSAGDNQPQHF. Here the CDR3 DNA reads TGTGCTAGTGGTTTATCGGCAGGGGACAATCAGCCCCAGCATTTT.